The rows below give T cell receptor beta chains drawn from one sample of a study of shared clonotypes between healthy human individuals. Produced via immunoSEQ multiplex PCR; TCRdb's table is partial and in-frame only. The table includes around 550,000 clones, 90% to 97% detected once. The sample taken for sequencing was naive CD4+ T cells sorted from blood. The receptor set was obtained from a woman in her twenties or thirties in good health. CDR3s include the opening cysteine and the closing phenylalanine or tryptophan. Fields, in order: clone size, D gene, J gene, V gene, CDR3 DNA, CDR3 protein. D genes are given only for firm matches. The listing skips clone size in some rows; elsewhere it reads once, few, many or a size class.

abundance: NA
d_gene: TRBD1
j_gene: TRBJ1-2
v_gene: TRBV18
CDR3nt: TGTGCCAGCTCACTCGGGACAGCTAATAACTATGGCTACACCTTC
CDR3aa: CASSLGTANNYGYTF

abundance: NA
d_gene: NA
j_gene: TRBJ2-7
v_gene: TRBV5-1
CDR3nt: TGCGCCAGCAGCTTGGTATCCCCCACCGAGGACGAGCAGTACTTC
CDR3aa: CASSLVSPTEDEQYF

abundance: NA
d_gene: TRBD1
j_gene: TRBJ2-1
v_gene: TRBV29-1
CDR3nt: TGCAGCGTTTCAGGGGGCGAGCCCGCCTACAATGAGCAGTTCTTC
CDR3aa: CSVSGGEPAYNEQFF

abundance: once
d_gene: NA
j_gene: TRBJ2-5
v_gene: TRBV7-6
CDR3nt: TGTGCCAGCAGCTTAATTAGTGGGGAGACCCAGTACTTC
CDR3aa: CASSLISGETQYF

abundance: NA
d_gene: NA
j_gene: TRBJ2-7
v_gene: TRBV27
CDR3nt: TGTGCCAGCAGTTCGAGACAGGCGCCCTACGAGCAGTACTTC
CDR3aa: CASSSRQAPYEQYF

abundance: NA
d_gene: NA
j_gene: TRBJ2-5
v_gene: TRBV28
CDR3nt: TGTGCCAGCACCTCGGGAAGCTTTGAGTTTGAGACCCAGTACTTC
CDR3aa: CASTSGSFEFETQYF

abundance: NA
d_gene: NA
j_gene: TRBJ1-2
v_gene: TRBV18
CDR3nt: TGTGCCAGCTCTAAGGGATCGCTAGGCTACACCTTC
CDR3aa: CASSKGSLGYTF

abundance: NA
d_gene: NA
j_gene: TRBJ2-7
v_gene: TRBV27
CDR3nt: TGTGCCAGCAGTTCGGAGACAGGTAGCTCCTACGAGCAGTACTTC
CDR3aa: CASSSETGSSYEQYF

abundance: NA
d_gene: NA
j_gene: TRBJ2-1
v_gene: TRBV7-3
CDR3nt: TGTGCCAGCAGCTTAAGGGACTCGGACTACAATGAGCAGTTCTTC
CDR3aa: CASSLRDSDYNEQFF

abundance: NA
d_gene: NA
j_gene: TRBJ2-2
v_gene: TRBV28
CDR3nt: TGTGCCAGCAGTTTGGTTCACACCGGGGAGCTGTTTTTT
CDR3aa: CASSLVHTGELFF

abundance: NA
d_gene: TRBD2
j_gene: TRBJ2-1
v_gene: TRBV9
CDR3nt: TGTGCCAGCAGCGCGACTAGCGGGGCCTACAATGAGCAGTTCTTC
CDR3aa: CASSATSGAYNEQFF

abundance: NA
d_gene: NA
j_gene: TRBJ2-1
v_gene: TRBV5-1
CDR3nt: TGCGCCAGCAGCTTGGTACTCAATGAGCAGTTCTTC
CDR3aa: CASSLVLNEQFF

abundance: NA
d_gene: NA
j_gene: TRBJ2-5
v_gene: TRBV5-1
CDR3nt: TGCGCCAGCAGCTTGCGCGGGAAGGAGACCCAGTACTTC
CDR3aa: CASSLRGKETQYF

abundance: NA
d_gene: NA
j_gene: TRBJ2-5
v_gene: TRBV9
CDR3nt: TGTGCCAGCAGCTCCCGGGACCCATTAGAGACCCAGTACTTC
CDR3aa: CASSSRDPLETQYF

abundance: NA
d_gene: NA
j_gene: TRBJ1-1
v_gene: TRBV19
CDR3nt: TGTGCCAGTAGTATAAGGGGGGAAACTGAAGCTTTCTTT
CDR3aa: CASSIRGETEAFF

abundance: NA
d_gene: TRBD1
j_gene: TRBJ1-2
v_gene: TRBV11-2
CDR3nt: TGTGCCAGCGGTCGGGGACAGGCATCCCTCCGTGGCTACACCTTC
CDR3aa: CASGRGQASLRGYTF

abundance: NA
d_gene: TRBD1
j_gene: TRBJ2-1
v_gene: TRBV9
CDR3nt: TGTGCCAGCAGCGTAGGACAGGGTCGTGGGAATGAGCAGTTCTTC
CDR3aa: CASSVGQGRGNEQFF

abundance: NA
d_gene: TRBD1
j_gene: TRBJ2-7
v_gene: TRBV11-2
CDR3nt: TGTGCCAGCAGCTTAGGGCAGGGGGCCATCTACGAGCAGTACTTC
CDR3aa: CASSLGQGAIYEQYF

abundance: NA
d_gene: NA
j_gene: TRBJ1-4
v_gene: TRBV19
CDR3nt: TGTGCCAGTAGTTTCCGGTTACCTTCGACAGGATCGGCTAATGAAAAACTGTTTTTT
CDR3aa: CASSFRLPSTGSANEKLFF

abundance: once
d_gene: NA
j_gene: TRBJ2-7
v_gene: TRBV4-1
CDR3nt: TGCGCCAGCAGCACCCGTGACGGATACGAGCAGTACTTC
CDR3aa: CASSTRDGYEQYF

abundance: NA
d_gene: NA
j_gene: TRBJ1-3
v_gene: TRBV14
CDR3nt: TGTGCCAGCAGCCAAGATCGGGGGGGAACTGGAAACACCATATATTTT
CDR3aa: CASSQDRGGTGNTIYF

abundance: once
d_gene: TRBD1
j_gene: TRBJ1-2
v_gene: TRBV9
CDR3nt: TGTGCCAGCAGCCCCCGGGACAGGGATAGACGGGGCTACACCTTC
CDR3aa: CASSPRDRDRRGYTF